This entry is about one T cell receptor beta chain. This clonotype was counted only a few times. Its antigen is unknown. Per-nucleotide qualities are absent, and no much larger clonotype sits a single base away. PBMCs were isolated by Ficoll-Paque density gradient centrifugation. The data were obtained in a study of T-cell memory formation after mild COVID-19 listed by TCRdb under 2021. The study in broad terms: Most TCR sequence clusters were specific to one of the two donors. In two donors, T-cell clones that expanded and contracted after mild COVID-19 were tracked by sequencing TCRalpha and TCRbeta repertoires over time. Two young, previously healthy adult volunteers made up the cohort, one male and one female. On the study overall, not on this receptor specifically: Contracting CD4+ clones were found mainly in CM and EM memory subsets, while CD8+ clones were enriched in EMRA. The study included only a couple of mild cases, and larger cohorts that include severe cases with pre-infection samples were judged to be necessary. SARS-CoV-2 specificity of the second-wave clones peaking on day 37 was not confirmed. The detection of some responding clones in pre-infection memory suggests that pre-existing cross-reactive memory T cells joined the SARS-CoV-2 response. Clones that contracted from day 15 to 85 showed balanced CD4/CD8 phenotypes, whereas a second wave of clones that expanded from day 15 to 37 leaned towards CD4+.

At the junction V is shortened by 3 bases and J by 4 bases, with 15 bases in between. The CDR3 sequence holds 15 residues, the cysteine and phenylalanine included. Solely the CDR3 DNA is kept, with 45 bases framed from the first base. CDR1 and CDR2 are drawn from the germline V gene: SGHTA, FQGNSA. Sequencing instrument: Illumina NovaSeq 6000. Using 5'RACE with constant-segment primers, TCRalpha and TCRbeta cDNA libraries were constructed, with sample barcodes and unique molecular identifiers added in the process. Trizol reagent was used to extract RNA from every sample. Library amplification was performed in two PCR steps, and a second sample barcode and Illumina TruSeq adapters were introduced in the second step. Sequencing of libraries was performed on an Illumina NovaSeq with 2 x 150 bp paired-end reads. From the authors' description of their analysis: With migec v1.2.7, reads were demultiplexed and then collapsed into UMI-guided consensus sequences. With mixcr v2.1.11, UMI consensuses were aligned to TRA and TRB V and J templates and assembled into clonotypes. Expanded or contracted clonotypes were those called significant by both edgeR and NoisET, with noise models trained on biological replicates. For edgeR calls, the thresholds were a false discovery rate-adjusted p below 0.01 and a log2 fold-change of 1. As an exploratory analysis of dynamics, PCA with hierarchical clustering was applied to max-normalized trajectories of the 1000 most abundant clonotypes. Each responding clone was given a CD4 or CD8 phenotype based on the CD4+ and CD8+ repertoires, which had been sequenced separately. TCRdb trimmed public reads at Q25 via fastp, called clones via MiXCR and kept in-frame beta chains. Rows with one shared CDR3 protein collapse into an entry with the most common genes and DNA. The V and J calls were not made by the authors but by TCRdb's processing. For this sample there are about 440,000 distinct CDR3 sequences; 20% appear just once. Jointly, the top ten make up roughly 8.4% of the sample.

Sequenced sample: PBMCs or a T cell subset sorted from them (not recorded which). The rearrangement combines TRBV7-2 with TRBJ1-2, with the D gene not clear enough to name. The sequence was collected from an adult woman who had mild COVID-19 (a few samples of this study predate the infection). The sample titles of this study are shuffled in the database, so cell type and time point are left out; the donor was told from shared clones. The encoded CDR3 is CASSFGGGEGYGYTF. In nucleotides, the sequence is TGTGCCAGCAGCTTTGGCGGTGGGGAGGGCTATGGCTACACCTTC.